This T cell receptor beta chain was captured by sequencing in a study of a mutant IDH1 vaccine in newly diagnosed glioma. Using immunoSEQ multiplex PCR, the repertoire was profiled, and TCRdb retains in-frame clones only, with some absent. Found here are around 65,000 clones, under 90% of them singletons; the top ten hold approximately 6.1%. Specified time point: week 11, during vaccination. In the vaccine, a single dose held 300 ug of the mutant IDH1 20-mer peptide, along with topical imiquimod. The CDR3 contains 14 residues. V shed 3 bases and J shed 7 bases, with 12 bases lying between them. Germline CDR1 LNHDA, CDR2 SQIVND (reference sequence). As regards this clone: Its matching antigen is unknown.

This sequence was found in a man aged 45-65 years with glioma. The starting material was PBMCs, obtained from a glioma patient whose treatment included an IDH1 peptide vaccine. The V and J genes are TRBV19 and TRBJ1-4; D is uncertain. The CDR3 protein is CASSMTNIGEKLFF. The CDR3 nucleotides are TGTGCCAGTAGTATGACGAATATTGGTGAAAAACTGTTTTTT.